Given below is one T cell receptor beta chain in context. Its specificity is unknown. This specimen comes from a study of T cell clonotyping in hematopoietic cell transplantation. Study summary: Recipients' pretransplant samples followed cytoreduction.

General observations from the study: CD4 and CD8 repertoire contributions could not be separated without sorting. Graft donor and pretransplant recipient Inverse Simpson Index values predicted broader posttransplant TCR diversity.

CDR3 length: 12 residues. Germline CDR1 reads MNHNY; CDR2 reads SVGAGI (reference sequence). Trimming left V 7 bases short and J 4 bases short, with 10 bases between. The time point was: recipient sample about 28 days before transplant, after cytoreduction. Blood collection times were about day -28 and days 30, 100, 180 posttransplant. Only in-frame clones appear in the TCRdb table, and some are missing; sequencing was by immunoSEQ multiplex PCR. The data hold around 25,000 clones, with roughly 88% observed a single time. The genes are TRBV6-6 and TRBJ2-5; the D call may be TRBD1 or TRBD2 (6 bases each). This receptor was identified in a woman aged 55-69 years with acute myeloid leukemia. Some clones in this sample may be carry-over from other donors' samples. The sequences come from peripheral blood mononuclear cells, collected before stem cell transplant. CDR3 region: CASKEGGETQYF. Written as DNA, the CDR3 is TGTGCCAGCAAGGAGGGGGGAGAGACCCAGTACTTC.